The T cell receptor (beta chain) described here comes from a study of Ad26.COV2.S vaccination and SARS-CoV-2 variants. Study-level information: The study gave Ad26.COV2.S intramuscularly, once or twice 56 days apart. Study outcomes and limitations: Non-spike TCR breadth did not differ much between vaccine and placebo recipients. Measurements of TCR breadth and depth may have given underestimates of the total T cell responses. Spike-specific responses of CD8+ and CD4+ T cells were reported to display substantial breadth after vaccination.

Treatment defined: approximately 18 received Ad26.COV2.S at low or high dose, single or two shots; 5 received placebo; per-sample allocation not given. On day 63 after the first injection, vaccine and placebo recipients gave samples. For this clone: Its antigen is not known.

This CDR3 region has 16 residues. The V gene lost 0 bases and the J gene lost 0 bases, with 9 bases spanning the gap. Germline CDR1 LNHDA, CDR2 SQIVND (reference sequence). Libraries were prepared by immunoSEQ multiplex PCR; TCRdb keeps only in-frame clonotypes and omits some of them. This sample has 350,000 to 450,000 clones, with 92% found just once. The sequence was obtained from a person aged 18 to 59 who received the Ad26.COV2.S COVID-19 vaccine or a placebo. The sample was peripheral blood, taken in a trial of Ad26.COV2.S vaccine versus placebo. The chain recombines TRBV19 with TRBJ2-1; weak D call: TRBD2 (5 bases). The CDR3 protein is CASSIDEGFSYNEQFF. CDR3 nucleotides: TGTGCCAGTAGTATAGACGAGGGATTCTCCTACAATGAGCAGTTCTTC.